This T cell receptor (beta chain) was recovered during a study of T-cell reconstitution after alpha-beta-depleted transplantation in children (dated by TCRdb to the mid-2010s). Regarding the study in general: T-cell immune reconstitution after TCRalphabeta/CD19-depleted allogeneic hematopoietic cell transplantation in children was quantitatively tracked in the study by means of TCR repertoire profiling.

Here is what the overall study found, with its caveats: In some patients, high TCRbeta diversity at day 60 was attributed to recipient T cells and intrathymic progenitors that had survived conditioning. The apparently early recovery of alphabetaT-cell counts about two months after transplant reportedly depended on only several hundred rapidly expanded clones that came from non-depleted graft cells. Hyperexpanded clone frequencies declined over subsequent months; after one year, T-cell counts and TCRbeta diversity were mostly attributed to newly produced T cells.

Remarks on this clonotype: Its binding antigen is unknown. Base quality data are lacking; no much larger clone is found one base away.

The treatment or condition tag for this specimen amounts to: allogeneic hematopoietic cell transplantation with graft depleted of TCRalphabeta T cells and CD19 B cells. The children who served as transplant recipients had been given grafts of TCRalphabeta/CD19-depleted allogeneic hematopoietic cells. V ends up 5 bases short and J 1 base short, with an unmatched junction base count of 6. CDR1 and CDR2 are drawn from the germline V gene: SGHRS, YFSETQ. The CDR3, cysteine through phenylalanine, is 15 amino acids long. The sequence is cut down to CDR3 DNA, 45 bases in frame from base 1. The library was built by means of PCR. Reads for this sample came from an Illumina HiSeq 2500. To normalize quantification of the TCRbeta repertoire, the TCR libraries were built with molecular barcoding that relied on unique molecular identifiers. The public reads were reprocessed in TCRdb via fastp at Q25 and MiXCR, keeping in-frame beta chains. Entries that share a CDR3 protein sequence are merged under the most common genes and DNA. The sample table records hundreds of thousands of distinct CDR3 sequences; about 16% of these occur just once. The top ten clones comprise around 38% of the sample.

This receptor was obtained from a male patient between 2 and 9 years old who had a stem cell transplant for acute lymphoblastic leukemia, so the T cells may come from the graft donor. Sequenced material: PBMCs, mostly from graft donor cells, taken 360 days after TCRalphabeta/CD19-depleted stem cell transplant. Recombination joined TRBV5-1 with TRBJ2-5, and TRBD1 matches 9 of the central bases. The CDR3 protein is CASRRPGQGQETQYF. The DNA reads TGCGCCAGCAGGCGCCCGGGACAGGGCCAAGAGACCCAGTACTTC.